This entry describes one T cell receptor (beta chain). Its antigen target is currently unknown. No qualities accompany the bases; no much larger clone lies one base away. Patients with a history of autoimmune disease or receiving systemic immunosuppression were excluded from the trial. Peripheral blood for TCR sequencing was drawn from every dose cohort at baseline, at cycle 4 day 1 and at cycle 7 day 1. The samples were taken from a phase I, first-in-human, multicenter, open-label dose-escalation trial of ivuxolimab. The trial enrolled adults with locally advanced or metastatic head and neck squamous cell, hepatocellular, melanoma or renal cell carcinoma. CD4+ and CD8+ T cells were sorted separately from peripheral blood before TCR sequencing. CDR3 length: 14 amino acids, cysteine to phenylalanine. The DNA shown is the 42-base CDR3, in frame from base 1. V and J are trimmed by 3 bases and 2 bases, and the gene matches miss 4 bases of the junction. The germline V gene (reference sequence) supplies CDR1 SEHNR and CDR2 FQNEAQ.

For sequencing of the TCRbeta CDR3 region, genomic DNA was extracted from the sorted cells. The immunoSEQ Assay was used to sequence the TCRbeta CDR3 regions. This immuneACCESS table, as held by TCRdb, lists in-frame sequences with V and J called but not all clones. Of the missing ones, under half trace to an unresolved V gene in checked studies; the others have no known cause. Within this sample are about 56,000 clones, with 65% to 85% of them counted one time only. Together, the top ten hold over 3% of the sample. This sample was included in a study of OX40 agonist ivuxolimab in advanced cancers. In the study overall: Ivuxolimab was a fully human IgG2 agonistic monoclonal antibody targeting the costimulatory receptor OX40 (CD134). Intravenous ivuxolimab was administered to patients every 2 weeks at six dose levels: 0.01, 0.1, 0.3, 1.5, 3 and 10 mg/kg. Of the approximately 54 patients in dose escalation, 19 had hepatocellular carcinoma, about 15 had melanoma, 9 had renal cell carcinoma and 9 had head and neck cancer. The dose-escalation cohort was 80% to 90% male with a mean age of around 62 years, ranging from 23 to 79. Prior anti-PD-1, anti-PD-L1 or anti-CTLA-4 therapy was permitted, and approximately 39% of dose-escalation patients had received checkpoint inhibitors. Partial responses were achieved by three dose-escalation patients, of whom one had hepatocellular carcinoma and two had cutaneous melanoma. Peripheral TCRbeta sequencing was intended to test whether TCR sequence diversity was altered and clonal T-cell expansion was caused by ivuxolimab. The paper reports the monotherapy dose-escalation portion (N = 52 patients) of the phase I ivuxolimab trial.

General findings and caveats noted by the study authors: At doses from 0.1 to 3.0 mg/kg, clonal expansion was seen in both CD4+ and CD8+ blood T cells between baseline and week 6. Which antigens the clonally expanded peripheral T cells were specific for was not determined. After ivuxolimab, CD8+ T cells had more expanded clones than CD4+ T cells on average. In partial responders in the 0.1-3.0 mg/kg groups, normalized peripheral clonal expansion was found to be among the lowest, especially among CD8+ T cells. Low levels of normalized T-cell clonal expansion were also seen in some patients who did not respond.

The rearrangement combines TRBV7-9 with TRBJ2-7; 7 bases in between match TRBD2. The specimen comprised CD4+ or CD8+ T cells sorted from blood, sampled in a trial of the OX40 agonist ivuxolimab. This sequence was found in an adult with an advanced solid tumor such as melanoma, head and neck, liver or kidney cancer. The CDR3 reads CASSLGGGPYEQYF. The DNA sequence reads TGTGCCAGCAGCTTGGGCGGGGGTCCCTACGAGCAGTACTTC.